Described below is a single T cell receptor beta chain sequence and its context. These data are taken from a study of CD8 T cells in Susac syndrome. The CDR3 has 13 amino acids. The V and J ends lost 7 bases and 3 bases respectively, with 12 bases between them. Germline CDR1 and CDR2: MDHEN and SYDVKM. RNA was extracted with the RNeasy kit, and a quantity of about 0.5 to 1 ug was reverse transcribed using random hexamers. Multiplex immunoSEQ PCR targeted 54 Vbeta and 13 Jbeta TCR beta segments. TCRdb re-derived calls from the immunoSEQ multiplex PCR reads in MiXCR, one entry per CDR3 protein. The sample has some 120,000 distinct CDR3 sequences, 90% to 95% seen once; the top ten hold around 0.12%.

This chain connects TRBV28 to TRBJ1-1; the D gene is possibly TRBD1 (5 bases). Sequencing used CD4+ T cells from PBMCs. The receptor comes from a human donor in good health. In DNA form, the CDR3 reads TGTGCCAGCACTCGCGGCAGGGACACTGAAGCTTTCTTT. Translated: CASTRGRDTEAFF. Full variable domain (remainder filled in from reference TRBV28 and TRBJ1-1): DVKVTQSSRYLVKRTGEKVFLECVQDMDHENMFWYRQDPGLGLRLIYFSYDVKMKEKGDIPEGYSVSREKKERFSLILESASTNQTSMYLCASTRGRDTEAFFGQGTRLTVV.